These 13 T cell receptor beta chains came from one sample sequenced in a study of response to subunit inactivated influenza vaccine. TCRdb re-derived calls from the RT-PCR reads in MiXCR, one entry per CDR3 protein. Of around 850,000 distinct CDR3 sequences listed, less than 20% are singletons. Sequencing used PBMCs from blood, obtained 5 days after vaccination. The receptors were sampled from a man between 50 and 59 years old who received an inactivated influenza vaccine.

This CDR3 is CASSRGGGQGNYGYTF. The CDR3 region has the DNA TGTGCCAGCAGTCGTGGAGGGGGACAGGGGAACTATGGCTACACCTTC. This chain links TRBV7-9 with TRBJ1-2, with 10 positions matching TRBD1. The length of the CDR3 is 16 residues. V dropped 6 bases and J dropped 2; count of bases not matched to a gene: 9. In germline, CDR1 is SEHNR, CDR2 FQNEAQ (reference sequence).

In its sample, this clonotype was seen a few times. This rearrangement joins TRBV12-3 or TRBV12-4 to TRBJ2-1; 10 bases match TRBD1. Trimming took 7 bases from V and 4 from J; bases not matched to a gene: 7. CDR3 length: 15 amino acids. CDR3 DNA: TGTGCCAGCACAACCGGGACAGGGGTGTACAATGAGCAGTTCTTC. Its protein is CASTTGTGVYNEQFF.

The CDR3 spells CASSLLLPSSYEQYF. CDR3 DNA sequence: TGTGCCAGCAGCTTACTACTGCCAAGCTCCTACGAGCAGTACTTC. J is TRBJ2-7 and V is TRBV11-2; the D is unclear. Germline assignment: CDR1 SGHAT and CDR2 FQNNGV. The V and J ends lost 2 bases and 0 bases respectively, with 11 bases between them. The CDR3 is 15 residues long.

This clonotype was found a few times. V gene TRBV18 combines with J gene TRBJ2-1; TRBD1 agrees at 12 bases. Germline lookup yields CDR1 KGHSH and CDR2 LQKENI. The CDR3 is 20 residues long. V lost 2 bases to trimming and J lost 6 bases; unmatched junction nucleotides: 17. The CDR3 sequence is CASSPSGQGAAKRGVNEQFF. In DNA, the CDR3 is TGTGCCAGCTCACCATCGGGACAGGGGGCGGCCAAACGAGGGGTCAATGAGCAGTTCTTC.

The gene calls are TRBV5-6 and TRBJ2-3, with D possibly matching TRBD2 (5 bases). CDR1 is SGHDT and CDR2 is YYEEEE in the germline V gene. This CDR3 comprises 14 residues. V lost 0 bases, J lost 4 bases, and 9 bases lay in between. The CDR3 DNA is TGTGCCAGCAGCTTGGCCCTCGGGGCAGATACGCAGTATTTT. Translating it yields CASSLALGADTQYF.

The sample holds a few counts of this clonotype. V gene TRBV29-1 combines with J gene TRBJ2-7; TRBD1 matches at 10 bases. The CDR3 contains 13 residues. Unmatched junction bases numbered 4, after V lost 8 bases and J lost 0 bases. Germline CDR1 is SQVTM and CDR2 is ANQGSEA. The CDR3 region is CSTRTGGSYEQYF. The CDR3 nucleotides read TGCAGCACGAGGACAGGGGGCTCCTACGAGCAGTACTTC.

CDR3 nucleotides: TGCAGTGCTAGCATCCCGGCGGCAGGGGGTGACAATGAGCAGTTCTTC. It codes for CSASIPAAGGDNEQFF. The rearrangement links TRBV20-1 to TRBJ2-1; 7 bases fit TRBD1. CDR1 and CDR2 (germline): DFQATT, SNEGSKA (reference sequence). The CDR3 is 16 residues long. The V gene end was trimmed by 3 bases and the J gene end by 5 bases; junction bases not matched to a gene: 13.

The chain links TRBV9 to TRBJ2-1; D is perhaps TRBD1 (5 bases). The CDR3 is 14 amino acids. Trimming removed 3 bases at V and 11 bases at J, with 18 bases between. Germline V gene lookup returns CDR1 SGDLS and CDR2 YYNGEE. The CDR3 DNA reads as TGTGCCAGCAGCGCCGCTTCAGGGCCAAAGAAGCAGTTCTTC. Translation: CASSAASGPKKQFF. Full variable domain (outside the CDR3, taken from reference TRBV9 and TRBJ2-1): DSGVTQTPKHLITATGQRVTLRCSPRSGDLSVYWYQQSLDQGLQFLIQYYNGEERAKGNILERFSAQQFPDLHSELNLSSLELGDSALYFCASSAASGPKKQFFGPGTRLTVL.

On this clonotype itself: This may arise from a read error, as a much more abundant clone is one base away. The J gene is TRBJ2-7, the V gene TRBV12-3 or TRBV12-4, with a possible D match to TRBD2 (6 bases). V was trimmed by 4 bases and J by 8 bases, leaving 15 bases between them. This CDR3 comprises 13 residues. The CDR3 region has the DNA TGTGCCAGCAGTTCCGGGGGTTCGTACAAGCAGTACTTC. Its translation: CASSSGGSYKQYF.

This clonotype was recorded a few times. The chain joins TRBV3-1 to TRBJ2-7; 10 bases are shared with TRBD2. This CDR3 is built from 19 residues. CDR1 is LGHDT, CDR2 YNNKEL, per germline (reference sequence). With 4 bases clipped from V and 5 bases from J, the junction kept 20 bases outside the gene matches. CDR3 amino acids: CASSPLRRREEREGHEQYF. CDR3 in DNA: TGTGCCAGCAGCCCGCTGCGAAGACGGGAGGAGCGGGAGGGACACGAGCAGTACTTC.

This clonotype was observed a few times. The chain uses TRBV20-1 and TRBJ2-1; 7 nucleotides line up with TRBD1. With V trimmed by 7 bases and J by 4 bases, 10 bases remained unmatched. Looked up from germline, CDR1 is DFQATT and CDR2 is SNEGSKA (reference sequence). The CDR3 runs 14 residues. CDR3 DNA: TGCAGTGGGAGACAGGGTAGGGGGTACAATGAGCAGTTCTTC. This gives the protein CSGRQGRGYNEQFF.

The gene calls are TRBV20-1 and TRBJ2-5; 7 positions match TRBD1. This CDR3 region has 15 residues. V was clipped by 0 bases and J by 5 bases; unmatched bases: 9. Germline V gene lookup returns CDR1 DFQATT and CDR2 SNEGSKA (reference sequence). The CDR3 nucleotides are TGCAGTGCTAGAGATCGGGGCAGGGGGTTCGAGACCCAGTACTTC. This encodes CSARDRGRGFETQYF.

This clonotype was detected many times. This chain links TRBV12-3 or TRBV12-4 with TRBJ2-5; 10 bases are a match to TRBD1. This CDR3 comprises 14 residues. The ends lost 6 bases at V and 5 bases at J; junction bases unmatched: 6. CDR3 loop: CASSPTGGRETQYF. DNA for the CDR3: TGTGCCAGCAGCCCGACAGGGGGCAGGGAGACCCAGTACTTC.